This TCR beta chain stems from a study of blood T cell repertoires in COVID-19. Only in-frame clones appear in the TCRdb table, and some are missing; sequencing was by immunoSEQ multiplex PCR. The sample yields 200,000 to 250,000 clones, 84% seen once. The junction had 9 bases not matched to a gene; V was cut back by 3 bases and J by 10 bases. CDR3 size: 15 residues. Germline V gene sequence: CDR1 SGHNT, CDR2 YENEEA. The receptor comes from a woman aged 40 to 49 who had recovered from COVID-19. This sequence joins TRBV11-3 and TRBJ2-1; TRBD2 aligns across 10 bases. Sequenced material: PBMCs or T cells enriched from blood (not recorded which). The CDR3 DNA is TGTGCCAGCAGCTTCTCCCTAGCGGGAGAACAAGAGCAGTTCTTC. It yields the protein CASSFSLAGEQEQFF.